The 18 T cell receptor beta chains presented below share a single source sample, sequenced in a study of radiation and T cells in renal cell carcinoma. Time point: blood 4 weeks post-SBRT, at nephrectomy. Treatment described: 15 Gy SBRT to primary tumor, nephrectomy 4 weeks later. TCRdb's table, derived via immunoSEQ multiplex PCR, lists solely in-frame clones and lacks some. The sample records around 95,000 clones, around 80% being singletons. The specimen was blood, collected from a patient whose treatment included radiotherapy and nephrectomy. The source is a man aged 55-75 years with renal cell carcinoma.

This clone has a handful of counts. The chain is built from TRBV28 and TRBJ2-7; D is ambiguous. From germline, CDR1 is MDHEN and CDR2 SYDVKM. V lost 4 bases to trimming and J lost 3 bases, with 4 bases between them. The CDR3 has 11 amino acids. The CDR3 DNA sequence: TGTGCCAGCAGTTCTAGCTACGAGCAGTACTTC. Translation gives CASSSSYEQYF. Full variable domain (missing parts from reference TRBV28 and TRBJ2-7): DVKVTQSSRYLVKRTGEKVFLECVQDMDHENMFWYRQDPGLGLRLIYFSYDVKMKEKGDIPEGYSVSREKKERFSLILESASTNQTSMYLCASSSSYEQYFGPGTRLTVT.

The sample holds one count of this clone. The CDR3 DNA reads as TGTGCCAGCAGTTCTTTGACAGGGCTTAACACTGAAGCTTTCTTT. This sequence encodes CASSSLTGLNTEAFF. The genes are TRBV6-6 and TRBJ1-1; 7 bases are shared with TRBD1. This CDR3 contains 15 residues. V gave up 4 bases and J gave up 2 bases; unmatched junction bases: 7. Germline CDR1 is MNHNY and CDR2 is SVGAGI (reference sequence).

The CDR3 DNA reads as TGTGCCAGCAGCAAAGGGGGACTAGCGGGACCCTTTTCCTACAATGAGCAGTTCTTC. Protein product: CASSKGGLAGPFSYNEQFF. This sequence joins TRBV21-1 and TRBJ2-1; the table's D gene call, TRBD2, was not cross checked with the DNA. TRBV21-1 is a recognized pseudogene. The CDR3 is 19 residues long.

This chain joins TRBV6-1 and TRBJ1-2, with D unresolved. This CDR3 contains 13 residues. The germline V gene has CDR1 MNHNS and CDR2 SASEGT. Trimming left V 7 bases short and J 5 bases short, with 14 bases between. The CDR3 DNA is TGTGCCAGCACCCGTTGGGAGGTTTATGGCTACACCTTC. Translating gives CASTRWEVYGYTF.

This clone was seen only a few times. The rearrangement links TRBV10-3 to TRBJ1-5, with unresolved D. The CDR3 is 14 amino acids. V lost 4 bases and J lost 7, with 14 bases in between. Germline V gene lookup returns CDR1 ENHRY and CDR2 SYGVKD. As DNA, the CDR3 is TGTGCCATCAGTGGGGAGTGGGCCGCCCAGCCCCAGCATTTT. Encoded protein: CAISGEWAAQPQHF.

The CDR3 sequence: CASSQDPDRAVSGANVLTF. Written as DNA, the CDR3 is TGTGCCAGCAGCCAAGACCCGGACAGGGCAGTCTCTGGGGCCAACGTCCTGACTTTC. The V gene is TRBV4-2, the J gene TRBJ2-6; TRBD1 agrees at 8 bases. The V gene's germline CDR1 is LGHNA and CDR2 YNFKEQ. V shed 0 bases and J 0 bases; nucleotides not matched to a gene: 7. The CDR3 loop spans 19 amino acids.

The V gene is TRBV28, the J gene TRBJ1-1, with 10 positions matching TRBD1. The V gene's germline CDR1 is MDHEN and CDR2 SYDVKM. V was pared by 6 bases and J by 3 bases, with 13 bases of the junction left unmatched. This CDR3 region has 17 residues. CDR3 coding DNA: TGTGCCAGCAGCCAAAGGGGACAGGGGCGGTTTTACACTGAAGCTTTCTTT. Protein sequence: CASSQRGQGRFYTEAFF.

This chain joins TRBV4-1 and TRBJ2-7; 8 nucleotides agree with TRBD2. The length of the CDR3 is 17 residues. Per the germline V gene, CDR1 is MGHRA and CDR2 is YSYEKL. Losses at the gene ends were 1 base for V and 1 base for J; bases not matched to a gene: 9. CDR3 residues: CASSQAKGVAGSYEQYF. The DNA for the CDR3 is TGCGCCAGCAGCCAAGCCAAGGGGGTAGCGGGATCCTACGAGCAGTACTTC.

V usage is TRBV23-1 and J usage is TRBJ2-7; 7 bases align to TRBD1. TRBV23-1 is annotated as an ORF whose role is uncertain. J lost 3 bases, V lost 2 bases, and 4 bases had no gene match. The CDR3 runs 14 residues. The CDR3 loop is CASSQLGTDYEQYF. CDR3 coding DNA: TGCGCCAGCAGTCAACTCGGGACAGACTACGAGCAGTACTTC.

V gene TRBV29-1 combines with J gene TRBJ2-3, with 8 bases fitting TRBD2. The CDR3 spans 14 residues. The V segment lost 3 bases and the J segment 1 base; nucleotides outside the gene matches: 3. Germline assignment: CDR1 SQVTM and CDR2 ANQGSEA. DNA of the CDR3: TGCAGCGTTGATTCGGGGGGGGGCACAGATACGCAGTATTTT. Its protein is CSVDSGGGTDTQYF.

The CDR3 reads CASSDLGRRLTGELFF. The CDR3 DNA reads TGTGCCAGCAGTGATTTAGGGAGGCGGTTGACCGGGGAGCTGTTTTTT. This sequence joins TRBV6-1 and TRBJ2-2; possibly TRBD2 for D (6 bases). Trimming shortened V by 3 bases and J by 5 bases, and 16 bases separated the two germline ends. There are 16 residues in the CDR3. The germline V gene has CDR1 MNHNS and CDR2 SASEGT.

The chain joins TRBV28 to TRBJ1-2, with 9 bases matching TRBD1. CDR1 is MDHEN and CDR2 is SYDVKM in the germline V gene. This CDR3 comprises 14 residues. The trim removed 7 bases at V and 8 bases at J, leaving 11 bases unmatched. In DNA form, the CDR3 reads TGTGCCAGCACGCAGGACAGGGGAAGTCAGGGCTACACCTTC. Translation gives CASTQDRGSQGYTF.

In its sample, this clone was seen a few times. V is TRBV7-9 and J is TRBJ1-2, with 9 positions matching TRBD1. The CDR3 spans 14 residues. Germline lookup yields CDR1 SEHNR and CDR2 FQNEAQ (reference sequence). V gave up 6 bases and J gave up 8 bases; unmatched junction bases: 10. CDR3 coding DNA: TGTGCCAGCAGTTCCACAGGGACAGGGAACGGCTACACCTTC. Its protein is CASSSTGTGNGYTF.

The chain has TRBV5-6 and TRBJ2-3; 7 positions agree with TRBD2. Germline loops: CDR1 SGHDT, CDR2 YYEEEE. CDR3 length: 15 amino acids. J was trimmed by 5 bases and V by 4 bases; bases with no gene match: 10. The CDR3 loop is CASSPSGLAVDTQYF. CDR3 coding DNA: TGTGCCAGCAGCCCGAGCGGGCTAGCGGTAGATACGCAGTATTTT.

The chain combines TRBV2 with TRBJ1-5, with TRBD1 matching 7 bases. Germline V gives CDR1 SNHLY, CDR2 FYNNEI. This CDR3 comprises 14 residues. The CDR3 nucleotides are TGTGCAGGGGGCTTACACGGGGACAATCAGCCCCAGCATTTT. Translation gives CAGGLHGDNQPQHF.

The chain couples TRBV9 to TRBJ1-3, with D uncertain. This CDR3 comprises 16 residues. Trimming removed 0 bases at V and 0 bases at J, with 10 bases between. The germline CDR1 and CDR2 sequences are SGDLS and YYNGEE. The CDR3 loop reads CASSVDGRFSGNTIYF. In nucleotides, the CDR3 is TGTGCCAGCAGCGTAGACGGACGCTTCTCTGGAAACACCATATATTTT.

This chain links TRBV18 with TRBJ1-5; D is unresolved. V was cut by 2 bases and J by 4 bases, with 6 bases left in between. Germline CDR1 reads KGHSH; CDR2 reads LQKENI. This CDR3 is 13 amino acids long. The CDR3 is CASSPSQNQPQHF. CDR3 nucleotide sequence: TGTGCCAGCTCACCATCCCAGAATCAGCCCCAGCATTTT.

The chain uses TRBV30 and TRBJ2-7; D is uncertain. Deletions cut 0 bases from V and 2 bases from J, with 17 bases between. From germline, CDR1 is GTSNPN and CDR2 SVGIG (reference sequence). This CDR3 has 16 residues. The CDR3 here is CAWSVPRSGSTYEQYF. CDR3 bases: TGTGCCTGGAGTGTACCTCGGTCAGGCTCAACCTACGAGCAGTACTTC.